The 31 T cell receptor beta chains reported below all come from one sample, sequenced in a study of graft-versus-host responses after intestinal transplantation. TCRdb's table, derived via immunoSEQ multiplex PCR, lists solely in-frame clones and lacks some. Of 88,000 or so clones detected, approximately 87% appear once; the ten largest clones hold 0.11%. These receptors are not linked to any known antigen. The sample consisted of unstimulated CD4+ T cells sorted from spleen or lymph node cells, taken before intestinal transplant. These receptors all stem from a human donor who received an intestinal transplant.

With regard to this clone: This CDR3 is also generated by other DNA sequences in the sample. The rearrangement uses TRBV18 and TRBJ1-1; maybe TRBD1 (5 bases). Trimming removed 3 bases at V and 2 bases at J, with 7 bases between. The CDR3 loop spans 13 amino acids. The germline CDR1 and CDR2 sequences are KGHSH and LQKENI. In DNA, the CDR3 is TGTGCCAGCTCACCGGGGGGAAACACTGAAGCTTTCTTT. It encodes CASSPGGNTEAFF.

This clone was counted only a few times. J is TRBJ2-7 and V is TRBV6-5, with D unclear. CDR1 and CDR2 (germline): MNHEY, SVGAGI. The CDR3 totals 12 residues. Trimming cost V 5 bases and J 2 bases, with 7 bases left between them. The CDR3 coding sequence is TGTGCCAGCAGTCAGTCCCCCTACGAGCAGTACTTC. It codes for CASSQSPYEQYF.

The chain has TRBV9 and TRBJ1-1; 7 bases are a match to TRBD1. The V segment lost 4 bases and the J segment 1 base; nucleotides outside the gene matches: 7. This CDR3 has 15 residues. Germline V gene lookup returns CDR1 SGDLS and CDR2 YYNGEE. In DNA, the CDR3 is TGTGCCAGCAGCACGACAGGGTCGGGGAACACTGAAGCTTTCTTT. It codes for CASSTTGSGNTEAFF.

The chain recombines TRBV7-6 with TRBJ2-7; a possible D gene is TRBD1 (6 bases). The CDR3 has 17 residues. Trimming removed 1 base at V and 0 bases at J, with 16 bases between. Germline CDR1 reads SGHVS; CDR2 reads FNYEAQ. The CDR3 DNA is TGTGCCAGCAGCTTAGGTGAGCAGGGGCCGAGCTCCTACGAGCAGTACTTC. Translated: CASSLGEQGPSSYEQYF.

The chain employs TRBV4-2 and TRBJ1-2; D is undetermined. The CDR3 extends over 16 amino acids. Trimming pared 0 bases from V and 0 bases from J, leaving 11 bases between. The germline gives CDR1 LGHNA, CDR2 YNFKEQ. The CDR3 loop is CASSQDLSNTNYGYTF. DNA for the CDR3: TGTGCCAGCAGCCAAGATCTTAGCAACACTAACTATGGCTACACCTTC.

The chain uses TRBV29-1 and TRBJ1-5; possible D gene TRBD1, 5 bases. Per the germline V gene, CDR1 is SQVTM and CDR2 is ANQGSEA. The CDR3 contains 13 residues. Trimming took 6 bases from V and 5 from J, leaving 14 bases between them. The CDR3: CSVAIQGDQPQHF. In DNA, the CDR3 is TGCAGCGTCGCCATCCAGGGCGATCAGCCCCAGCATTTT.

V is TRBV15 and J is TRBJ1-2, with D maybe TRBD1 (5 bases). CDR1 and CDR2 from the germline V gene are LNHNV and YYDKDF (reference sequence). The CDR3 is made up of 15 amino acids. V lost 3 bases and J lost 4, with 15 bases in between. The CDR3 loop reads CATSRVWGASYGYTF. The DNA for the CDR3 is TGTGCCACCAGCAGGGTCTGGGGCGCGTCCTATGGCTACACCTTC.

Only one count was recorded for this clone. This sequence joins TRBV7-2 and TRBJ2-7; TRBD1 matches 10 bases. Germline V CDR1 and CDR2: SGHTA, FQGNSA. J was trimmed by 0 bases and V by 5 bases; bases with no gene match: 4. The CDR3 has 15 residues. The DNA of the CDR3 is TGTGCCAGCAGCCCGACAGGGGGCCTCTCCTACGAGCAGTACTTC. This translates into CASSPTGGLSYEQYF.

This chain connects TRBV6-4 to TRBJ1-1; weak D call: TRBD1 (5 bases). The CDR3 runs to 14 residues. Germline V gives CDR1 MRHNA, CDR2 SNTAGT. Trimming removed 5 bases at V and 6 bases at J, with 16 bases between. The CDR3 loop is CASSSTGRDAEAFF. The CDR3 nucleotides are TGTGCCAGCAGTTCGACCGGGCGGGACGCTGAAGCTTTCTTT.

This chain connects TRBV11-2 to TRBJ1-1, with 9 bases fitting TRBD1. The CDR3 consists of 16 residues. Trimming cost V 5 bases and J 1 base; bases outside gene matches: 8. Germline V gives CDR1 SGHAT, CDR2 FQNNGV. In nucleotides, the CDR3 is TGTGCCAGCAGCCTTAGGACAGGGGTCAGGAACACTGAAGCTTTCTTT. Translating gives CASSLRTGVRNTEAFF. Together with reference TRBV11-2 and TRBJ1-1, the CDR3 gives the full variable domain: EAGVAQSPRYKIIEKRQSVAFWCNPISGHATLYWYQQILGQGPKLLIQFQNNGVVDDSQLPKDRFSAERLKGVDSTLKIQPAKLEDSAVYLCASSLRTGVRNTEAFFGQGTRLTVV.

The chain combines TRBV5-1 with TRBJ1-3, with 7 bases identical to TRBD1. J was trimmed by 0 bases and V by 4 bases; bases with no gene match: 7. The CDR3 extends over 16 amino acids. The germline V gene encodes CDR1 SGHRS and CDR2 YFSETQ. The CDR3 protein is CASSLGQLSSGNTIYF. CDR3 bases: TGCGCCAGCAGCCTGGGACAGTTAAGCTCTGGAAACACCATATATTTT.

This chain links TRBV2 with TRBJ2-1; no clear D gene. The CDR3 sequence is 11 residues long. V lost 8 bases to trimming and J lost 10 bases, with 12 bases between them. CDR1 is SNHLY and CDR2 is FYNNEI in the germline V gene. As DNA, the CDR3 is TGTGCCAGCCGGAGAAGATTAGAGCAGTTCTTC. Translated, it gives CASRRRLEQFF. The full variable domain, completed using reference TRBV2 and TRBJ2-1, is EPEVTQTPSHQVTQMGQEVILRCVPISNHLYFYWYRQILGQKVEFLVSFYNNEISEKSEIFDDQFSVERPDGSNFTLKIRSTKLEDSAMYFCASRRRLEQFFGPGTRLTVL.

This clone has just one count. V and J are TRBV6-5 and TRBJ2-3; the match to TRBD2 covers 10 bases. This CDR3 has 16 amino acids. J was trimmed by 3 bases and V by 2 bases; bases with no gene match: 5. Germline-derived CDR1 and CDR2 are MNHEY and SVGAGI. The CDR3 bases are TGTGCCAGCAGTTACCGCGGGACTAGCGAAACAGATACGCAGTATTTT. Translating it yields CASSYRGTSETDTQYF.

The chain uses TRBV6-5 and TRBJ1-3, with D hard to call. Trimming removed 0 bases from V and 2 bases from J, with 8 bases in between. This CDR3 has 15 residues. CDR1 and CDR2 from the germline V gene are MNHEY and SVGAGI. CDR3 nucleotides: TGTGCCAGCAGTTACTCCCGGTCCACTGGAAACACCATATATTTT. Amino acids: CASSYSRSTGNTIYF.

The genes are TRBV15 and TRBJ1-5, with TRBD1 matching 10 bases. With 0 bases clipped from V and 2 bases from J, the junction kept 4 bases outside the gene matches. The CDR3 extends over 17 amino acids. Germline loops: CDR1 LNHNV, CDR2 YYDKDF (reference sequence). CDR3 sequence reads: CATSRDRDRGGNQPQHF. The DNA for the CDR3 is TGTGCCACCAGCAGAGACCGGGACAGGGGTGGCAATCAGCCCCAGCATTTT. Full variable domain (outside the CDR3, taken from reference TRBV15 and TRBJ1-5): DAMVIQNPRYQVTQFGKPVTLSCSQTLNHNVMYWYQQKSSQAPKLLFHYYDKDFNNEADTPDNFQSRRPNTSFCFLDIRSPGLGDTAMYLCATSRDRDRGGNQPQHFGDGTRLSIL.

The chain recombines TRBV5-6 with TRBJ2-5; TRBD1 matches at 8 bases. Germline CDR1 SGHDT, CDR2 YYEEEE. This CDR3 spans 13 amino acids. The V segment lost 4 bases and the J segment 4 bases; nucleotides outside the gene matches: 3. The CDR3 reads CASSPDRGETQYF. In nucleotides, the CDR3 is TGTGCCAGCAGCCCCGACAGGGGAGAGACCCAGTACTTC.

The V gene is TRBV5-1, the J gene TRBJ2-3; 9 nucleotides match TRBD1. The ends lost 4 bases at V and 0 bases at J; junction bases unmatched: 9. This CDR3 spans 17 amino acids. Germline V gene data show CDR1 as SGHRS and CDR2 as YFSETQ. CDR3 protein: CASSPPTGGGSTDTQYF. In DNA, the CDR3 is TGCGCCAGCAGCCCCCCAACAGGGGGCGGGAGCACAGATACGCAGTATTTT.

The chain couples TRBV9 to TRBJ1-1, with unresolved D. Deletions cut 4 bases from V and 1 base from J, with 11 bases between. Germline CDR1 SGDLS, CDR2 YYNGEE. The CDR3 totals 14 residues. CDR3: CASSLREGNTEAFF. DNA for the CDR3: TGTGCCAGCAGCCTTCGGGAGGGGAACACTGAAGCTTTCTTT. The full variable domain, its missing parts supplied by reference TRBV9 and TRBJ1-1, is DSGVTQTPKHLITATGQRVTLRCSPRSGDLSVYWYQQSLDQGLQFLIQYYNGEERAKGNILERFSAQQFPDLHSELNLSSLELGDSALYFCASSLREGNTEAFFGQGTRLTVV.

The rearrangement joins TRBV6-5 to TRBJ2-7, with TRBD2 as a possible D gene (6 bases). The CDR3 spans 14 residues. Germline CDR1 and CDR2: MNHEY and SVGAGI. Between the trimmed V and J ends, which lost 2 bases and 2 bases, there was a span of 10 bases. CDR3 protein: CASSYGGNPYEQYF. In DNA form, the CDR3 reads TGTGCCAGCAGTTACGGGGGGAACCCCTACGAGCAGTACTTC.

This chain joins TRBV6-5 and TRBJ2-5; maybe TRBD1 (5 bases). The CDR3 extends over 15 amino acids. Trimming pared 5 bases from V and 4 bases from J, leaving 17 bases between. Germline assignment: CDR1 MNHEY and CDR2 SVGAGI. CDR3 nucleotides: TGTGCCAGCAGTCTCGGAATCAGGGTCACAGAGACCCAGTACTTC. This codes for CASSLGIRVTETQYF.

This clone was detected only once. The chain is built from TRBV9 and TRBJ1-5; TRBD1 matches at 9 bases. V lost 0 bases to trimming and J lost 8 bases; unmatched junction nucleotides: 9. The germline V gene has CDR1 SGDLS and CDR2 YYNGEE. The CDR3 extends over 16 amino acids. The CDR3 loop reads CASSVGGDRDVKPQHF. CDR3 bases: TGTGCCAGCAGCGTAGGAGGGGACAGGGATGTCAAGCCCCAGCATTTT. Full variable domain (missing parts from reference TRBV9 and TRBJ1-5): DSGVTQTPKHLITATGQRVTLRCSPRSGDLSVYWYQQSLDQGLQFLIQYYNGEERAKGNILERFSAQQFPDLHSELNLSSLELGDSALYFCASSVGGDRDVKPQHFGDGTRLSIL.

The V and J genes are TRBV11-2 and TRBJ2-2, with no clear D. Trimming took 3 bases from V and 0 from J, leaving 8 bases between them. Germline assignment: CDR1 SGHAT and CDR2 FQNNGV. This CDR3 comprises 15 residues. The chain's CDR3 is CASSFSRSNTGELFF. Written as DNA, the CDR3 is TGTGCCAGCAGCTTCTCGAGGTCGAACACCGGGGAGCTGTTTTTT.

The genes are TRBV12-5 and TRBJ2-7; 7 bases are shared with TRBD1. Trimming cost V 1 base and J 4 bases; bases outside gene matches: 7. The CDR3 extends over 15 amino acids. The germline CDR1 and CDR2 sequences are LGHNT and FRNRAP. CDR3 region: CASGLGHQQGYEQYF. In DNA, the CDR3 is TGTGCTAGTGGTTTGGGTCACCAACAGGGGTACGAGCAGTACTTC.

Only one count was recorded for this clone. The chain carries TRBV19 and TRBJ1-1; D unclear. The CDR3 is made up of 12 amino acids. V was shortened by 5 bases and J by 11 bases, with 15 bases between the two germline ends. Looked up from germline, CDR1 is LNHDA and CDR2 is SQIVND (reference sequence). This CDR3 is CASSQEGSGAFF. CDR3 DNA: TGTGCCAGTAGTCAGGAGGGTTCGGGGGCTTTCTTT.

The rearrangement joins TRBV11-2 to TRBJ1-3; no definite D call. Looked up from germline, CDR1 is SGHAT and CDR2 is FQNNGV. This CDR3 is 14 amino acids long. V was cut by 1 base and J by 0 bases, with 4 bases left in between. In DNA form, the CDR3 reads TGTGCCAGCAGCTTAGTGGCCTCTGGAAACACCATATATTTT. Translation gives CASSLVASGNTIYF.

The V call is TRBV5-6, the J call TRBJ2-3; 12 nucleotides align to TRBD2. V was pared by 4 bases and J by 7 bases, with 7 bases of the junction left unmatched. CDR3 size: 15 residues. Per germline, CDR1 SGHDT and CDR2 YYEEEE. CDR3 sequence (DNA): TGTGCCAGCAGCCTGACTAGCGGGGGATATTATACGCAGTATTTT. This codes for CASSLTSGGYYTQYF.

The rearrangement joins TRBV7-9 to TRBJ1-3; no clear D gene. The CDR3 has 16 residues. Germline V gene lookup returns CDR1 SEHNR and CDR2 FQNEAQ (reference sequence). V was cut by 3 bases and J by 0 bases, with 12 bases left in between. The DNA for the CDR3 is TGTGCCAGCAGCTTGGGCTCCTTACACTCTGGAAACACCATATATTTT. This sequence encodes CASSLGSLHSGNTIYF.

The chain couples TRBV27 to TRBJ2-1; D possibly corresponds to TRBD1 (6 bases). CDR1 is MNHEY, CDR2 SMNVEV, per germline (reference sequence). V was trimmed by 1 base and J by 6 bases, leaving 16 bases between them. The CDR3 covers 16 residues. The CDR3 here is CASSLLGRGPSNEQFF. For the CDR3, the DNA is TGTGCCAGCAGTTTATTGGGCAGGGGACCTTCCAATGAGCAGTTCTTC.

V usage is TRBV7-8 and J usage is TRBJ2-7, with 8 bases that match TRBD1. With V trimmed by 5 bases and J by 1 base, 7 bases remained unmatched. Per germline, CDR1 SGHVS and CDR2 FQNEAQ. This CDR3 has 15 amino acids. CDR3 nucleotides: TGTGCCAGCAGCACTGACAGGGGACCATCCTACGAGCAGTACTTC. This translates into CASSTDRGPSYEQYF.

The rearrangement uses TRBV9 and TRBJ1-2; TRBD1 matches at 7 bases. The CDR3 spans 13 residues. The trim removed 5 bases at V and 8 bases at J, leaving 9 bases unmatched. Germline V gene lookup returns CDR1 SGDLS and CDR2 YYNGEE. The chain's CDR3 is CASSATGEGGYTF. For the CDR3, the DNA is TGTGCCAGCAGTGCTACAGGGGAAGGGGGCTACACCTTC.

This clone showed up just once. The chain has TRBV6-5 and TRBJ2-1; 10 nucleotides line up with TRBD1. Germline CDR1 is MNHEY and CDR2 is SVGAGI. The V gene end was trimmed by 1 base and the J gene end by 7 bases; junction bases not matched to a gene: 4. CDR3 length: 15 residues. The CDR3 reads CASSYWGQGRNEQFF. CDR3 coding DNA: TGTGCCAGCAGTTACTGGGGACAGGGGCGAAATGAGCAGTTCTTC.